This T cell receptor beta chain was captured in a study of blood T cell repertoires in COVID-19. Study overall: Samples came from the United States, Italy and Spain, spanning acute and convalescent COVID-19. T cells, B-cell-depleted T cells, or PBMCs provided the cDNA or gDNA that served as material.

In the original analysis: Reference gene primer amplification in the assay estimated nucleated cell counts. Profiling relied on immunoSEQ multiplex PCR, and the TCRdb table lists in-frame clones only, not all of them. The D gene and trimming were derived from the DNA, and the V and J assignments and clone size from that table. The data contain around 140,000 clones, 85% to 90% of them singletons. Trimming cost V 3 bases and J 1 base, with 11 bases left between them. The germline V gene encodes CDR1 SQVTM and CDR2 ANQGSEA. The CDR3 totals 14 residues. The TCR sequence derives from a woman aged 45-60 years with active or convalescent COVID-19. The chain couples TRBV29-1 to TRBJ2-3; TRBD2 might be the D (6 bases). Sequenced sample: peripheral blood. The CDR3, as DNA: TGCAGCGTTGATGGGACGGGGGGCACAGATACGCAGTATTTT. Translated, it gives CSVDGTGGTDTQYF.